This T cell receptor beta chain was found in a study of shared clonotypes between healthy human individuals. The overall study: Each donor's CD8 memory used one plate, CD8 naive two, each CD4 subset three.

Germline lookup yields CDR1 SGHDT and CDR2 YYEEEE. Trimming took 2 bases from V and 6 from J, leaving 19 bases between them. This CDR3 has 16 residues. In the original workflow: Quality scores were absent from the junction-only immunoSEQ sequences, so filtering differed. This table comes from immunoSEQ multiplex PCR, and its TCRdb copy is limited to in-frame clones, with some not included. For V, J and clone size, that table is used; D and trimming come from the DNA. The sample shows around 940,000 clones, around three quarters of them seen only once. The chain has TRBV5-6 and TRBJ2-3, with D unclear. The TCR comes from a man aged 18 to 30 in good health. The sequenced material came from memory CD4+ T cells sorted from blood. Subset in this sample: CD45RA-negative fraction. CDR3 nucleotide sequence: TGTGCCAGCAGCTTCCCCCCGTCGGTAGGGCTTGATACGCAGTATTTT. This codes for CASSFPPSVGLDTQYF.